A single sample is the source of the 26 T cell receptor beta chains below, sequenced in a study of blood T cell repertoires in COVID-19. Profiling relied on immunoSEQ multiplex PCR, and the TCRdb table lists in-frame clones only, not all of them. The table includes about 110,000 clones, approximately 85% detected once. The specimen sequenced was peripheral blood. These TCRs come from a woman between 55 and 75 years old with acute or convalescent COVID-19.

This chain joins TRBV9 and TRBJ2-3; 12 nucleotides match TRBD2. Germline-derived CDR1 and CDR2 are SGDLS and YYNGEE. Trimming at V came to 0 bases and at J to 1 base, leaving 6 bases not matched to a gene. The CDR3 totals 18 residues. The CDR3 coding sequence is TGTGCCAGCAGCGTAGTACCTAGCGGGGGGGGCCGCACAGATACGCAGTATTTT. This translates into CASSVVPSGGGRTDTQYF.

The chain joins TRBV11-2 to TRBJ2-7; a possible D gene is TRBD1 (6 bases). The CDR3 totals 16 residues. Trimming removed 4 bases at V and 7 bases at J, with 23 bases between. In germline, CDR1 is SGHAT, CDR2 FQNNGV. CDR3 in DNA: TGTGCCAGCAGCTCCCACGCGGACAGCCCCTCGGGGGAGCAGTACTTC. Residues: CASSSHADSPSGEQYF.

The V and J genes are TRBV6-2 or TRBV6-3 and TRBJ1-5; unclear D gene. Trimming cost V 6 bases and J 4 bases, with 13 bases left between them. Germline lookup yields CDR1 MNHEY and CDR2 SVGEGT. The CDR3 runs to 14 residues. CDR3 loop: CASSNRVENQPQHF. CDR3 DNA: TGTGCCAGCAGCAACAGAGTCGAAAATCAGCCCCAGCATTTT.

The V and J genes are TRBV29-1 and TRBJ1-3, with TRBD1 matching over 8 bases. The CDR3 runs to 17 residues. Germline V gene sequence: CDR1 SQVTM, CDR2 ANQGSEA. Trimming took 1 base from V and 0 from J; bases not matched to a gene: 8. The DNA for the CDR3 is TGCAGCGTTGAAGGTCCAGGGGGCGAAAACTCTGGAAACACCATATATTTT. It yields the protein CSVEGPGGENSGNTIYF. The full variable domain, with the rest looked up from reference TRBV29-1 and TRBJ1-3, is SAVISQKPSRDICQRGTSLTIQCQVDSQVTMMFWYRQQPGQSLTLIATANQGSEATYESGFVIDKFPISRPNLTFSTLTVSNMSPEDSSIYLCSVEGPGGENSGNTIYFGEGSWLTVV.

The rearrangement joins TRBV9 to TRBJ2-5; 7 nucleotides match TRBD1. The germline CDR1 and CDR2 sequences are SGDLS and YYNGEE. This CDR3 spans 15 amino acids. V lost 4 bases to trimming and J lost 3 bases; unmatched junction nucleotides: 9. The CDR3 DNA reads as TGTGCCAGCAGCCCCCGGCCCCAGGGGGAAGAGACCCAGTACTTC. It yields the protein CASSPRPQGEETQYF.

This clone was picked up many times. The chain carries TRBV30 and TRBJ2-2; no firm D call. The CDR3 has 12 residues. Trimming shortened V by 4 bases and J by 7 bases, and 10 bases separated the two germline ends. Germline V gene lookup returns CDR1 GTSNPN and CDR2 SVGIG (reference sequence). The CDR3 loop reads CAWNENYGELFF. In DNA, the CDR3 is TGTGCCTGGAACGAGAATTACGGGGAGCTGTTTTTT. Using reference TRBV30 and TRBJ2-2 for the parts outside the CDR3, the full variable domain is SQTIHQWPATLVQPVGSPLSLECTVEGTSNPNLYWYRQAAGRGLQLLFYSVGIGQISSEVPQNLSASRPQDRQFILSSKKLLLSDSGFYLCAWNENYGELFFGEGSRLTVL.

This chain joins TRBV5-5 and TRBJ1-6; no firm D call. The V gene's germline CDR1 is SGHKS and CDR2 YYEKEE (reference sequence). This CDR3 is built from 15 residues. Trimming stripped 0 bases from V and 7 bases from J, with 11 bases between. CDR3 sequence reads: CASSLERSGNSPLHF. DNA for the CDR3: TGTGCCAGCAGCTTGGAGAGGTCTGGGAATTCACCCCTCCACTTT.

This clone was observed once. J is TRBJ2-5 and V is TRBV7-9; D might be TRBD2 (6 bases). Germline V CDR1 and CDR2: SEHNR, FQNEAQ (reference sequence). This CDR3 region has 14 residues. The ends were cut back, 5 bases at V and 1 base at J, with 11 bases in the middle. The CDR3 loop is CASSTGTSQETQYF. CDR3 DNA sequence: TGTGCCAGCAGCACCGGGACTTCCCAAGAGACCCAGTACTTC.

This clone turned up a few times. The chain uses TRBV3-1 (or the pseudogene TRBV3-2) and TRBJ2-7; TRBD1 is a possible D gene (5 bases). V was clipped by 3 bases and J by 5 bases, with 14 bases between them. CDR1 is LGHDT, CDR2 YNNKEL, per germline (reference sequence). The CDR3 covers 14 residues. The chain's CDR3 is CASSHTGSGDEQYF. CDR3 in DNA: TGTGCCAGCAGCCACACAGGATCGGGTGACGAGCAGTACTTC.

The chain has TRBV7-2 and TRBJ2-1; tentative D call: TRBD2 (7 bases). The CDR3 covers 20 residues. The V gene lost 0 bases and the J gene lost 0 bases, with 21 bases spanning the gap. From germline, CDR1 is SGHTA and CDR2 FQGNSA. The CDR3 nucleotides are TGTGCCAGCAGCTTAGCTTTTACGCGGGGGCGCCAGAGCTCCTACAATGAGCAGTTCTTC. Translated: CASSLAFTRGRQSSYNEQFF.

The chain recombines TRBV24-1 with TRBJ2-7, with D possibly TRBD1 on 5 matching bases. The V gene lost 5 bases and the J gene lost 6 bases, with 13 bases spanning the gap. The CDR3 is made up of 13 amino acids. Per the germline V gene, CDR1 is KGHDR and CDR2 is SFDVKD. DNA for the CDR3: TGTGCCACCAGTGCAGGGTTCATCGCCGAGCAGTACTTC. Residues: CATSAGFIAEQYF.

CDR3 in DNA: TGTGCCAGCAGTTATGGTCTAGATCAGCCCCAGCATTTT. Amino acid sequence: CASSYGLDQPQHF. The J gene is TRBJ1-5, the V gene TRBV7-6; no reliable D call. V lost 6 bases and J 5 bases, leaving 11 bases between the germline ends. The CDR3 length is 13 residues. The germline CDR1 and CDR2 sequences are SGHVS and FNYEAQ.

J is TRBJ1-3 and V is TRBV7-2; a weak D match, TRBD1 (6 bases). The CDR3 is 16 amino acids. Trimming stripped 1 base from V and 0 bases from J, with 10 bases between. Germline assignment: CDR1 SGHTA and CDR2 FQGNSA. The CDR3 DNA reads as TGTGCCAGCAGCTTAGTTTGGGGGCCCTCTGGAAACACCATATATTTT. Protein product: CASSLVWGPSGNTIYF.

Of note for this clone: Additional DNA sequences in this sample encode the identical CDR3. The chain recombines TRBV9 with TRBJ2-3; D is possibly TRBD2 (6 bases). The CDR3 has 13 amino acids. The V and J ends lost 5 bases and 1 base respectively, with 8 bases between them. The germline V gene has CDR1 SGDLS and CDR2 YYNGEE. DNA for the CDR3: TGTGCCAGCAGGGGGGAGGGCACAGATACGCAGTATTTT. Translation: CASRGEGTDTQYF.

The chain employs TRBV9 and TRBJ1-4; TRBD1 might be the D (5 bases). The ends were cut back, 0 bases at V and 0 bases at J, with 6 bases in the middle. There are 15 residues in the CDR3. Per germline, CDR1 SGDLS and CDR2 YYNGEE. CDR3 loop: CASSVEGSTNEKLFF. Written as DNA, the CDR3 is TGTGCCAGCAGCGTAGAGGGGTCAACTAATGAAAAACTGTTTTTT.

The rearrangement uses TRBV5-1 and TRBJ2-1, with 7 bases lining up with TRBD1. The junction had 5 bases not matched to a gene; V was cut back by 0 bases and J by 2 bases. Germline V lookup: CDR1 SGHRS, CDR2 YFSETQ. The CDR3 has 16 amino acids. The CDR3 coding sequence is TGCGCCAGCAGCTTGGCAGGGGGTATGACCTACAATGAGCAGTTCTTC. This sequence encodes CASSLAGGMTYNEQFF.

This chain uses TRBV5-1 with TRBJ1-4; 12 nucleotides agree with TRBD1. Germline V lookup: CDR1 SGHRS, CDR2 YFSETQ. The V segment lost 4 bases and the J segment 4 bases; nucleotides outside the gene matches: 8. The CDR3 covers 17 residues. In DNA form, the CDR3 reads TGCGCCAGCAGCCCTAAGGGACAGGGGGCGCGTAATGAAAAACTGTTTTTT. Its translation: CASSPKGQGARNEKLFF. Full variable domain (remainder filled in from reference TRBV5-1 and TRBJ1-4): KAGVTQTPRYLIKTRGQQVTLSCSPISGHRSVSWYQQTPGQGLQFLFEYFSETQRNKGNFPGRFSGRQFSNSRSEMNVSTLELGDSALYLCASSPKGQGARNEKLFFGSGTQLSVL.

The chain couples TRBV2 to TRBJ1-2; 7 bases fit TRBD1. The V gene end was trimmed by 6 bases and the J gene end by 8 bases; junction bases not matched to a gene: 12. Looked up from germline, CDR1 is SNHLY and CDR2 is FYNNEI. This CDR3 is built from 14 residues. CDR3 coding DNA: TGTGCCAGCAGCCCTACCGAGGGGGCGAGGGGCTACACCTTC. This translates into CASSPTEGARGYTF.

The V and J genes are TRBV6-1 and TRBJ2-5; D unclear. The CDR3 extends over 12 amino acids. Germline V gene sequence: CDR1 MNHNS, CDR2 SASEGT. V was clipped by 8 bases and J by 4 bases, with 11 bases between them. The CDR3 sequence: CASGSRVETQYF. For the CDR3, the DNA is TGTGCCAGCGGTTCGCGCGTAGAGACCCAGTACTTC.

In DNA, the CDR3 is TGTGCCACCAGCAGAGATCGGCAGGGCTATGGCTACACCTTC. Protein sequence: CATSRDRQGYGYTF. The V and J genes are TRBV15 and TRBJ1-2; D is possibly TRBD1 (5 bases). The CDR3 length is 14 residues. The germline V gene encodes CDR1 LNHNV and CDR2 YYDKDF (reference sequence). Trimming took 0 bases from V and 4 from J, leaving 9 bases between them.

J is TRBJ2-5 and V is TRBV7-2, with D perhaps TRBD2 (6 bases). Germline CDR1 reads SGHTA; CDR2 reads FQGNSA. This CDR3 is built from 14 residues. The ends were cut back, 5 bases at V and 4 bases at J, with 14 bases in the middle. CDR3 sequence reads: CASSPARDSETQYF. The CDR3 nucleotides are TGTGCCAGCAGCCCAGCCCGGGACTCAGAGACCCAGTACTTC.

This chain joins TRBV2 and TRBJ2-5; tentatively, D is TRBD1 (6 bases). The CDR3 sequence is 13 residues long. V was pared by 5 bases and J by 5 bases, with 12 bases between. Germline V gene lookup returns CDR1 SNHLY and CDR2 FYNNEI. CDR3 region: CASSTGPSETQYF. Here the CDR3 DNA reads TGTGCCAGCAGTACAGGGCCGTCCGAGACCCAGTACTTC.

The CDR3 sequence: CASSSGAGGGYTF. CDR3 DNA sequence: TGTGCCAGCAGTTCCGGGGCAGGGGGGGGCTACACCTTC. This chain links TRBV6-5 with TRBJ1-2; 7 nucleotides match TRBD1. CDR1 is MNHEY, CDR2 SVGAGI, per germline. This CDR3 is built from 13 residues. V lost 4 bases to trimming and J lost 8 bases; unmatched junction nucleotides: 7.

This chain connects TRBV7-9 to TRBJ2-5, with 8 bases aligning to TRBD1. The CDR3 runs 15 residues. CDR1 and CDR2 from the germline V gene are SEHNR and FQNEAQ (reference sequence). With V trimmed by 5 bases and J by 3 bases, 8 bases remained unmatched. In nucleotides, the CDR3 is TGTGCCAGCAGCGAGAGGACAGGGCACGAAGAGACCCAGTACTTC. Protein: CASSERTGHEETQYF.

J is TRBJ1-6 and V is TRBV4-3; D gene uncertain. The V end lost 0 bases, the J end lost 0 bases, and 9 bases lay between the germline ends. This CDR3 spans 17 amino acids. The V gene's germline CDR1 is LGHNA and CDR2 YSLEER. The CDR3 nucleotides read TGCGCCAGCAGCCAAGATCAGCGGGGCTCCTATAATTCACCCCTCCACTTT. Its protein product is CASSQDQRGSYNSPLHF.

This clone was recorded many times. V is TRBV2 and J is TRBJ2-3; D gene unclear. The length of the CDR3 is 15 residues. Deletions cut 1 base from V and 0 bases from J, with 8 bases between. The germline V gene encodes CDR1 SNHLY and CDR2 FYNNEI. This CDR3 reads CASSEGLESTDTQYF. The CDR3 DNA follows: TGTGCCAGCAGTGAAGGGCTAGAGAGCACAGATACGCAGTATTTT.